This T cell receptor (beta chain) was retrieved from a study of CD8+ T cells in alopecia areata. Study at large: Oral tofacitinib, 5 to 10 mg twice daily, was given in an open-label trial.

Study-wide results and limits: Significant decreases in scalp clonality and expanded CD8+ clones followed tofacitinib treatment.

Indicated treatment: oral pan-JAK inhibitor, 5-10 mg twice daily. The sorting of PBMCs gave CD4+ and CD8+ T cells. Note on this clone: Antigen specificity is unknown.

Once RNA had been extracted, it was reverse transcribed into cDNA to act as the sequencing template. Only in-frame clones appear in the TCRdb table, and some are missing; sequencing was by immunoSEQ multiplex PCR. The data contain about 180,000 clones, 58% of them singletons. Germline values: CDR1 SGHRS, CDR2 YFSETQ. This CDR3 contains 15 residues. V lost 4 bases to trimming and J lost 1 base, with 14 bases between them. The sequence was obtained from a human donor with alopecia areata. The starting material was CD4+ T cells sorted from blood, obtained at approximately week 61, from a patient treated with tofacitinib. The chain combines TRBV5-1 with TRBJ1-1; the D gene is possibly TRBD1 (5 bases). This CDR3 reads CASSDWGTANTEAFF. Written as DNA, the CDR3 is TGCGCCAGCAGCGACTGGGGGACTGCGAACACTGAAGCTTTCTTT.